The rows below give T cell receptor beta chains drawn from one sample of a study of type 1 regulatory T cells. TCRdb passed the reads through MiXCR, listing each CDR3 protein once. Of tens of thousands of distinct CDR3 sequences in the sample, under 25% were seen once. Their cognate antigens are unknown. Specimen: cultured type 1 regulatory T (Tr1) cells, either the whole culture or a sorted fraction (not recorded which). The source of these receptors is a human donor in good health. The CDR3 runs from the conserved cysteine through the conserved F or W. A D gene is named only where the DNA matches it firmly. The size entry is marked missing in some rows and otherwise reads once, few, many or a size class.

V	J	size	D	length	CDR3	DNA
TRBV10-3	TRBJ2-1	few	TRBD2	14	CAISASSGNNEQFF	TGTGCCATCAGTGCTTCTAGCGGCAACAATGAGCAGTTCTTC
TRBV20-1	TRBJ2-1	-	-	13	CSARLGLEREQFF	TGCAGTGCTAGATTGGGGTTAGAGCGGGAGCAGTTCTTC
TRBV4-1	TRBJ1-1	-	-	17	CASSQGQARRLVAEAFF	TGCGCCAGCAGCCAAGGGCAGGCGCGCCGGCTGGTAGCTGAAGCTTTCTTT
TRBV24-1	TRBJ2-5	-	TRBD2	13	CATGLAGAETQYF	TGTGCCACAGGACTAGCGGGAGCAGAGACCCAGTACTTC
TRBV5-1	TRBJ2-2	-	-	15	CASSLEGRITGELFF	TGCGCCAGCAGCTTGGAGGGCCGTATAACCGGGGAGCTGTTTTTT
TRBV20-1	TRBJ2-5	few	-	11	CSAQGQETQYF	TGCAGTGCACAGGGACAAGAGACCCAGTACTTC
TRBV25-1	TRBJ1-1	many	-	11	CASRRSTEAFF	TGTGCCAGCAGAAGAAGCACTGAAGCTTTCTTT
TRBV10-3	TRBJ2-6	-	-	17	CAAKPGSKGSGANVLTF	TGTGCCGCCAAACCGGGCTCAAAGGGATCTGGGGCCAACGTCCTGACTTTC
TRBV30	TRBJ2-1	-	TRBD2	13	CASLAGGAYEQFF	TGTGCCTCTCTAGCGGGAGGAGCCTATGAGCAGTTCTTC
TRBV7-2	TRBJ2-1	-	TRBD1	15	CASSLDRGSYNEQFF	TGTGCCAGCAGCTTAGACAGGGGCTCCTACAATGAGCAGTTCTTC
TRBV4-2	TRBJ2-1	-	TRBD2	15	CASSQGVREEDEQFF	TGTGCCAGCAGCCAAGGTGTCCGGGAGGAGGACGAGCAGTTCTTC
TRBV5-1	TRBJ2-7	-	-	13	CASSLRMDYEQYF	TGCGCCAGCAGCTTGCGAATGGACTACGAGCAGTACTTC
TRBV25-1	TRBJ1-5	-	-	14	CASSDNSRKGRQHF	TGTGCCAGCAGTGACAATTCGAGGAAAGGGCGCCAGCATTTT
TRBV29-1	TRBJ1-1	-	TRBD1	13	CSVEAVDRAEAFF	TGCAGCGTTGAAGCGGTGGACAGGGCTGAAGCTTTCTTT
TRBV9	TRBJ2-2	-	-	13	CASSVVGAGELFF	TGTGCCAGCAGCGTTGTGGGGGCCGGGGAGCTGTTTTTT
TRBV12-2	TRBJ2-6	few	-	19	CASRAHTGLPNSGANVLTF	TGTGCAAGTCGCGCGCACACAGGGTTGCCTAATTCTGGGGCCAACGTCCTGACTTTC
TRBV20-1	TRBJ2-7	-	-	12	CSLSTALDEQYF	TGCAGCCTCTCTACGGCCCTTGACGAGCAGTACTTC
TRBV5-6	TRBJ1-6	many	-	14	CASSLRQSNSPLHF	TGTGCCAGCAGCTTGCGACAGAGTAATTCACCCCTCCACTTT
TRBV6-2/TRBV6-3	TRBJ2-3	few	-	12	CASSPSRRAQYF	TGTGCCAGCAGCCCGAGTCGGAGGGCGCAGTATTTT
TRBV9	TRBJ2-1	-	TRBD2	15	CASSVRTSGLNEQFF	TGTGCCAGCAGCGTAAGAACTAGCGGTCTCAATGAGCAGTTCTTC
TRBV10-3	TRBJ1-3	few	-	11	CAISEAGTIYF	TGTGCCATCAGTGAAGCGGGCACCATATATTTT
TRBV27	TRBJ2-2	once	-	15	CASSKVAKGSGELFF	TGTGCCAGCAGTAAGGTAGCGAAGGGTTCCGGGGAGCTGTTTTTT
TRBV20-1	TRBJ1-2	-	TRBD1	16	CSAIPGQGSLSDGYTF	TGCAGTGCCATTCCGGGACAGGGCTCCCTATCGGACGGCTACACCTTC
TRBV20-1	TRBJ2-3	few	-	16	CSARYPSGGSTDTQYF	TGCAGTGCTAGATACCCCAGCGGCGGAAGCACAGATACGCAGTATTTT
TRBV6-6	TRBJ1-1	-	-	14	CASTFGGANTEAFF	TGTGCCAGCACGTTCGGGGGGGCCAACACTGAAGCTTTCTTT
TRBV9	TRBJ1-1	many	-	13	CASSVGGSTEAFF	TGTGCCAGCAGCGTAGGGGGCTCCACTGAAGCTTTCTTT
TRBV2	TRBJ2-5	-	-	14	CASSGRGFQETQYF	TGTGCCAGCAGTGGTCGGGGGTTCCAAGAGACCCAGTACTTC
TRBV20-1	TRBJ2-3	-	TRBD2	14	CSAPAAGARNTQYF	TGCAGTGCGCCCGCGGCGGGAGCGCGAAATACGCAGTATTTT
TRBV7-9	TRBJ1-3	many	TRBD1	16	CASSREGGRAGNTIYF	TGTGCCAGCAGCCGAGAAGGGGGCAGGGCCGGAAACACCATATATTTT
TRBV5-1	TRBJ2-1	-	TRBD1	15	CASSLGTGTGNEQFF	TGCGCCAGCAGCTTGGGGACAGGGACGGGCAATGAGCAGTTCTTC
TRBV6-6	TRBJ2-5	-	-	15	CASSYSGLAEETQYF	TGTGCCAGCAGTTACTCCGGTTTGGCGGAGGAGACCCAGTACTTC
TRBV28	TRBJ1-3	few	TRBD1	16	CASSLPPGQPGNTIYF	TGTGCCAGCAGTCTCCCTCCGGGACAGCCTGGAAACACCATATATTTT
TRBV18	TRBJ1-5	few	-	13	CASSPTTDQPQHF	TGTGCCAGCTCACCGACGACCGATCAGCCCCAGCATTTT
TRBV30	TRBJ1-1	few	-	13	CAWSLGYRKGAFF	TGTGCCTGGAGTTTGGGCTACCGAAAGGGAGCTTTCTTT
TRBV27	TRBJ1-2	few	-	13	CASSVSGLHGYTF	TGTGCCAGCAGTGTCTCAGGGCTCCATGGCTACACCTTC
TRBV25-1	TRBJ2-1	-	TRBD2	15	CASSEPERGYNEQFF	TGTGCCAGCAGTGAACCAGAGCGGGGGTACAATGAGCAGTTCTTC
TRBV3-1	TRBJ2-7	-	-	11	CASSQDYEQYF	TGTGCCAGCAGCCAAGACTACGAGCAGTACTTC
TRBV27	TRBJ2-1	-	-	11	CASSFGGEQFF	TGTGCCAGCAGTTTTGGGGGTGAGCAGTTCTTC
TRBV5-1	TRBJ2-1	-	TRBD2	17	CASQNPTSGYSYNEQFF	TGCGCCAGCCAAAACCCGACTAGCGGGTATTCCTACAATGAGCAGTTCTTC
TRBV5-1	TRBJ2-6	many	TRBD1	18	CASSLQTGGSSEANVLTF	TGCGCCAGCAGCTTACAGACAGGGGGTTCCTCGGAGGCCAACGTCCTGACTTTC
TRBV27	TRBJ1-5	-	-	15	CASRGPGYSNQPQHF	TGTGCCAGCAGGGGTCCGGGATATAGCAATCAGCCCCAGCATTTT
TRBV5-1	TRBJ2-3	few	-	14	CADSSSPGADTQYF	TGCGCCGACAGCTCCTCCCCGGGAGCAGATACGCAGTATTTT
TRBV19	TRBJ2-2	-	TRBD2	14	CASGSGSHTGELFF	TGTGCCAGTGGTAGCGGGAGTCACACCGGGGAGCTGTTTTTT
TRBV12-3/TRBV12-4	TRBJ2-5	-	-	14	CASSPGLGKETQYF	TGTGCCAGCAGCCCCGGGTTGGGGAAGGAGACCCAGTACTTC
TRBV10-3	TRBJ2-1	few	TRBD1	15	CASASPGQGANEQFF	TGTGCCAGCGCCTCCCCGGGACAGGGGGCCAATGAGCAGTTCTTC
TRBV28	TRBJ1-1	-	-	15	CASSLYGPTNTEAFF	TGTGCCAGCAGTTTATATGGACCGACGAACACTGAAGCTTTCTTT
TRBV19	TRBJ1-2	many	TRBD1	13	CASTHDRVGGYTF	TGTGCCAGTACCCACGACAGGGTTGGCGGCTACACCTTC
TRBV7-2	TRBJ1-1	few	-	10	CASSKTEAFF	TGTGCCAGCAGCAAAACTGAAGCTTTCTTT
TRBV7-2	TRBJ2-7	-	-	12	CASSASRVEQYF	TGTGCCAGCAGCGCTAGCCGGGTTGAGCAGTACTTC
TRBV2	TRBJ2-7	-	-	10	CASALGEQYF	TGTGCCAGCGCTTTAGGCGAGCAGTACTTC
TRBV3-1	TRBJ2-7	-	-	14	CASSPDSNLYEQYF	TGTGCCAGCAGCCCCGACAGCAACCTCTACGAGCAGTACTTC
TRBV10-3	TRBJ2-1	-	-	12	CAISETRETKFF	TGTGCCATCAGTGAAACCAGGGAGACTAAGTTCTTC